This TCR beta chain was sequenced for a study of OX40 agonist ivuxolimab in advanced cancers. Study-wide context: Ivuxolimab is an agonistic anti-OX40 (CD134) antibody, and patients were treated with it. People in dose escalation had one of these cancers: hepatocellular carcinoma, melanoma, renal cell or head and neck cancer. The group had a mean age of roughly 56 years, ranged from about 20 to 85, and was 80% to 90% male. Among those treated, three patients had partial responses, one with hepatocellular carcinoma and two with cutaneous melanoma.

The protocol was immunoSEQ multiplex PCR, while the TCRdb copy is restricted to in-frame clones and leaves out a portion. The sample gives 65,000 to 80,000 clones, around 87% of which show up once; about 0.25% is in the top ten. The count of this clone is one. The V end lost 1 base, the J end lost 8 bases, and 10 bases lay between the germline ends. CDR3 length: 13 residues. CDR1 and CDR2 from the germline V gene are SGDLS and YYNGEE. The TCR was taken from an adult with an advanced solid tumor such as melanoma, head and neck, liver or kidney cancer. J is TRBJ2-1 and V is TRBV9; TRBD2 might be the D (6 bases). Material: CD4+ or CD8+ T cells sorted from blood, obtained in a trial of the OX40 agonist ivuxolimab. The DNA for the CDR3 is TGTGCCAGCAGCGTAATGACTAGGGATGAGCAGTTCTTC. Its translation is CASSVMTRDEQFF.